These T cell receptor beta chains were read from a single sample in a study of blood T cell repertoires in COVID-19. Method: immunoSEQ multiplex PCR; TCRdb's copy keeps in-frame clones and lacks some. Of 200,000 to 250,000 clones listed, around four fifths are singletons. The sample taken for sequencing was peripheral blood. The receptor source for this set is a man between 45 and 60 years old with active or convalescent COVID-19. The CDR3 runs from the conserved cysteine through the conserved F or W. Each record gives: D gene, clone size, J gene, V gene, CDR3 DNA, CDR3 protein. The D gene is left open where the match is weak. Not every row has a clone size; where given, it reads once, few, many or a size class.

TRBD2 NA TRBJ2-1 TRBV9 TGTGCCAGCAGCGTAGGAGCTAGCGGCCGAAATGAGCAGTTCTTC CASSVGASGRNEQFF
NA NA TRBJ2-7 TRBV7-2 TGTGCCAGCAGCTCACTAGTTAGCTACGAGCAGTACTTC CASSSLVSYEQYF
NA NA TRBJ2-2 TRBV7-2 TGTGCCAGCAGCTTAAACCCACGGGGAAACACCGGGGAGCTGTTTTTT CASSLNPRGNTGELFF
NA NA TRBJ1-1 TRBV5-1 TGCGCCAGCAGCCCGGGAGCGGGGTGGGCGAACACTGAAGCTTTCTTT CASSPGAGWANTEAFF
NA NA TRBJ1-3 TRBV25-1 TGTGCCAGCAGCAAGGACAGCTTCTCTGGAAACACCATATATTTT CASSKDSFSGNTIYF
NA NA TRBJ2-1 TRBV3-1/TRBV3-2 TGTGCCAGCAGCCCGGATCAGGGGCTACAGTACTACAATGAGCAGTTCTTC CASSPDQGLQYYNEQFF
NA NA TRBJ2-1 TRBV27 TGTGCCAGCCGACTAGACGGGAGACCCTACAATGAGCAGTTCTTC CASRLDGRPYNEQFF
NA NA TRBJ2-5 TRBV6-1 TGTGCCAGCAGTAACCCGACTAGTGAGACCCAGTACTTC CASSNPTSETQYF
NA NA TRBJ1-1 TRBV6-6 TGTGCCAGCAGTAGTCAGGGTCGAAACACTGAAGCTTTCTTT CASSSQGRNTEAFF
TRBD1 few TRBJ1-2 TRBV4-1 TGCGCCAGCAGATTGGGACAGGGCTATGGCTACACCTTC CASRLGQGYGYTF
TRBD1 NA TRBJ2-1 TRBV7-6 TGTGCCAGCAGCTTGTCCGGGACAGGGGTGAACGAGCAGTTCTTC CASSLSGTGVNEQFF
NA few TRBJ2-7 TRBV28 TGTGCCAGCAGTTTATACTCGGGTGTTTACGAGCAGTACTTC CASSLYSGVYEQYF
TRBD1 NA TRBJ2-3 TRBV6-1 TGTGCCAGCAGTGAATGGGGTCAGGGGGCTAGCACAGATACGCAGTATTTT CASSEWGQGASTDTQYF
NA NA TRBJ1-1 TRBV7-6 TGTGCCAGCAGCTTAAGCCGGGACACTGAAGCTTTCTTT CASSLSRDTEAFF
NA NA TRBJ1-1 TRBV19 TGTGCCAGTAGTATAGGAGGGAACACTGAAGCTTTCTTT CASSIGGNTEAFF
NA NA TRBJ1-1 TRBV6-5 TGTGCCAGCGAGCAGGCCGATCCTCCAGGCACTGAAGCTTTCTTT CASEQADPPGTEAFF
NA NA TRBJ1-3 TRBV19 TGTGCCAGTAGGGCCGGCGGGAACTCTGGAAACACCATATATTTT CASRAGGNSGNTIYF
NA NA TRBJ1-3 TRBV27 TGTGCCAGCAGTTCCTCCGGGACAAGATTCTCTGGAAACACCATATATTTT CASSSSGTRFSGNTIYF
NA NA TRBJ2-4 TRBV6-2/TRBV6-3 TGTGCCAGCAGCCTCCGGCTTTACGGGGATCTAGCCAAAAACATTCAGTACTTC CASSLRLYGDLAKNIQYF
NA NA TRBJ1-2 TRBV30 TGTGCCTGGAATTTGCAACGAGTAGGCTACACCTTC CAWNLQRVGYTF
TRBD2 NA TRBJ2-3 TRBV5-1 TGCGCCAGCAGCTTCTTAGGACTAGCGGGACCTAAAAGCACAGATACGCAGTATTTT CASSFLGLAGPKSTDTQYF
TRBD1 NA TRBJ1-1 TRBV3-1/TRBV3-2 TGTGCCAGCAGCCAAGACCAGGGGGCAGAAGCTTTCTTT CASSQDQGAEAFF
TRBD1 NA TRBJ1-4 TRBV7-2 TGTGCCAGCAGCCCCGGGACAGGGTGGGATGAAAAACTGTTTTTT CASSPGTGWDEKLFF
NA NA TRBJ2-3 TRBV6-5 TGTGCCAGCAGTTTAGCATCTAGCACAGATACGCAGTATTTT CASSLASSTDTQYF
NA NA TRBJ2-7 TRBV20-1 TGCAGTGGAGGATTTAAGTTCGAGCAGTACTTC CSGGFKFEQYF
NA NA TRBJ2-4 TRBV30 TGTGCCTGGAGTGGGCGACAGGATGGTGCCGGCTACTTC CAWSGRQDGAGYF
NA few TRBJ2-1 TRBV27 TGTGCCAGCAGTTTAACAGCAAGCTCCTACAATGAGCAGTTCTTC CASSLTASSYNEQFF
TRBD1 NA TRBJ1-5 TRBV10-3 TGTGCCATCAGTGATCGGACAGGGTTGAATCAGCCCCAGCATTTT CAISDRTGLNQPQHF
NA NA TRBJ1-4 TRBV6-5 TGTGCCAGCAGTTCCCGCCCGACAGTGTCGAACGAAAAACTGTTTTTT CASSSRPTVSNEKLFF
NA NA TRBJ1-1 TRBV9 TGTGCCAGCAGCCCCTCGGGACACTTGAACACTGAAGCTTTCTTT CASSPSGHLNTEAFF
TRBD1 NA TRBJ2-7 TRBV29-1 TGCAGCGTTAGACAGGGCCCCGAGCAGTACTTC CSVRQGPEQYF
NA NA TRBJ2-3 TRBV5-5 TGTGCCAGCAGCTTTTCTGCAGGGGCTAGCACAGATACGCAGTATTTT CASSFSAGASTDTQYF
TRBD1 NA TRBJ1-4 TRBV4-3 TGCGCCAGCAGCCAATCCAGGACAGGACCGTATAAACTGTTTTTT CASSQSRTGPYKLFF
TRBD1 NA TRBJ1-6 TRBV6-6 TGTGCCAGCAGACCCCTGGTGCAGGGGGATAATTCACCCCTCCACTTT CASRPLVQGDNSPLHF
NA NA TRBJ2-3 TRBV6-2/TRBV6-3 TGTGCCAGCAGTTATTATGATCAGGGATCCACAGATACGCAGTATTTT CASSYYDQGSTDTQYF
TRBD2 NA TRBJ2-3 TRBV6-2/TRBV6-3 TGTGCCAGCAGTTACTCCTTTAGCGGGGGTTTTTTAGGAACGCAGTATTTT CASSYSFSGGFLGTQYF
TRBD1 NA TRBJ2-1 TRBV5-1 TGCGCCACCCAAACCGGGACAGGGGTGTGGAATGAGCAGTTCTTC CATQTGTGVWNEQFF
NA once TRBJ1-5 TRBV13 TGTGCCAGTTGGGGGGGCGGAAGCAATCAGCCCCAGCATTTT CASWGGGSNQPQHF
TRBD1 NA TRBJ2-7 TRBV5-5 TGTGCCAGCAGCTTGGTGGGGACAGGGGCGGCCTCCTACGAGCAGTACTTC CASSLVGTGAASYEQYF
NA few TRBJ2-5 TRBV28 TGTGCCAGCAGCCCCTGGGGGATGGAGGGGGCGGGAGAGACCCAGTACTTC CASSPWGMEGAGETQYF
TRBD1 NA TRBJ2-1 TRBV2 TGTGCCAGCAGTCGACGCAGGGGGATGAGGACCATCTACAATGAGCAGTTCTTC CASSRRRGMRTIYNEQFF
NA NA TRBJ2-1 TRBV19 TGTGCCAGTAGTGCCTTCGGGTCATACAATGAGCAGTTCTTC CASSAFGSYNEQFF
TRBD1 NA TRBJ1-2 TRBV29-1 TGCAGCTTCCGACAGGGGACATCGGTGGAGGGCTACACCTTC CSFRQGTSVEGYTF
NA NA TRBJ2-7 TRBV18 TGTGCCAGCTCACCTCATCCCGGGACCTACGAGCAGTACTTC CASSPHPGTYEQYF
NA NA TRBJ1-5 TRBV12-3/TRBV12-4 TGTGCCAGCAGTCGAGCGGGGGATCAGCCCCAGCATTTT CASSRAGDQPQHF
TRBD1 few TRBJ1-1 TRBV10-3 TGTGCCATCCAACGTGGACAGGGACGAAAAACTGAAGCTTTCTTT CAIQRGQGRKTEAFF
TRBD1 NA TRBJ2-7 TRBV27 TGTGCCAGCAGTCGCAGACAGGGGCGGGCCTACGAGCAGTACTTC CASSRRQGRAYEQYF
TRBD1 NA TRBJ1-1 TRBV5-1 TGCGCCAGCAGCTACCGGACAGGGGGCGGTGCGACTGAAGCTTTCTTT CASSYRTGGGATEAFF
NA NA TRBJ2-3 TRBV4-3 TGCGCCAGCAGCCACAGCCCCAGGGGCACTACGCAGTATTTT CASSHSPRGTTQYF
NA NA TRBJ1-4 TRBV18 TGTGCCAGCTCAGCACAGGGAGTGCGGGAAAAACTGTTTTTT CASSAQGVREKLFF
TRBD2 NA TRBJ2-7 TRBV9 TGTGCCAGCAGCGCTACGGGCGGGGGGGCCTACGAGCAGTACTTC CASSATGGGAYEQYF
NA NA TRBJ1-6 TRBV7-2 TGTGCCAGCAGCTTAGGGGACACAACTTCACCCCTCCACTTT CASSLGDTTSPLHF
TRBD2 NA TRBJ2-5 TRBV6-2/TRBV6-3 TGTGCCAGCAGTTACGGGACTAGCGGCTACCAAGAGACCCAGTACTTC CASSYGTSGYQETQYF
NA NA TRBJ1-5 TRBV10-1 TGCGCCAGCAGTGAGAGCGGACAGCCCCAGCATTTT CASSESGQPQHF
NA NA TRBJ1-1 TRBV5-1 TGCGCCAGCAGCTTGCGGCGACAGTCGAACACTGAAGCTTTCTTT CASSLRRQSNTEAFF
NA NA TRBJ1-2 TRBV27 TGTGCCAGCAGTTTAAGTGGGGGGGGCTATGGCTACACCTTC CASSLSGGGYGYTF
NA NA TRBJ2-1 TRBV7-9 TGTGCCAGCACCCCTAGGCACGAGCAGTTCTTC CASTPRHEQFF
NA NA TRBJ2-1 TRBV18 TGTGCCAGCTCACCGACTAGGAGGCTAGTGGGTGAGCAGTTCTTC CASSPTRRLVGEQFF
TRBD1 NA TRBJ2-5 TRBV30 TGTGCCTGGAGAACAGGGGGCGCTTACCAAGAGACCCAGTACTTC CAWRTGGAYQETQYF
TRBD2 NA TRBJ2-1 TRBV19 TGTGCCAGTAGTTCCCCGGGACTAGCGGGAGCGGGCTACAATGAGCAGTTCTTC CASSSPGLAGAGYNEQFF